A single T cell receptor (beta chain) is shown here with its context. The antigen remains unidentified. The data derive from a study of T cells and copy number aberrations in small-cell lung cancer. After removal of 5 bases from V and 2 bases from J, the junction contained 7 bases not matched to a gene. CDR1 and CDR2 (germline): MNHNY, SVGAGI (reference sequence). This CDR3 has 15 amino acids. Libraries were prepared by immunoSEQ multiplex PCR; TCRdb keeps only in-frame clonotypes and omits some of them. In the table there are around 2,400 clones, 65% to 90% of which are singletons. Patients with resected limited-stage small-cell lung cancer, operated 2008 to 2020. Overall study findings and caveats: Findings need validation given the study's small sample size. Adjacent lung showed higher T-cell richness and clonality than tumors; density difference nonsignificant.

Sequenced material: normal tissue next to the tumor. V and J are TRBV6-6 and TRBJ1-1, with 8 bases that match TRBD1. The TCR originated in a woman in her 50s with small cell lung cancer. CDR3 in amino acids: CASSSRQGLNTEAFF. The CDR3 nucleotides read TGTGCCAGCAGTAGTCGACAGGGGTTAAACACTGAAGCTTTCTTT.